Shown below are 2 T cell receptor beta chains from a single sample sequenced in a study of blood T cell repertoires in COVID-19. Assay: immunoSEQ multiplex PCR; the TCRdb copy retains only in-frame clones and omits some. The sample lists some 400,000 clones; 87% were seen once. Sequencing was performed on PBMCs or T cells enriched from blood (not recorded which). These receptors all stem from a man aged 25-45 years who had recovered from COVID-19.

The chain carries TRBV5-1 and TRBJ2-7; D gene ambiguous. The CDR3 is 14 residues long. Germline V gene data show CDR1 as SGHRS and CDR2 as YFSETQ. V lost 0 bases and J 3 bases, leaving 10 bases between the germline ends. CDR3 coding DNA: TGCGCCAGCAGCTTGGATCAGGTCAACTACGAGCAGTACTTC. Its protein product is CASSLDQVNYEQYF.

This chain links TRBV10-2 with TRBJ1-2; D unresolved. The CDR3 sequence is 13 residues long. Germline V lookup: CDR1 WSHSY, CDR2 SAAADI. The V end was cut by 4 bases, the J end by 1 base, with 7 bases between. Here the CDR3 reads CASSADFNYGYTF. CDR3 DNA: TGCGCCAGCAGTGCTGACTTTAACTATGGCTACACCTTC.